This note documents a single TCR beta chain sequence. The germline gives CDR1 SGHDN, CDR2 FVKESK. The CDR3 consists of 17 residues. V trimming: 1 base; J trimming: 5 bases; junction bases outside the gene matches: 7. This specimen comes from a study of blood T cell repertoires in COVID-19. Across the whole study: Samples taken during acute and convalescent COVID-19 were collected in the United States, Italy and Spain. PBMCs, B-cell-depleted T cells, or T cells were the source of the cDNA or gDNA that made up the material.

Original processing methods: Estimates of nucleated cell counts were drawn from the amplification of reference gene primers. Produced via immunoSEQ multiplex PCR; TCRdb's table is partial and in-frame only. The DNA gave D and trimming, while V, J and clone size come from that table. Of a few hundred thousand clones listed, around 80% were seen once; the top ten hold 1.4%. The clonotype originates from a woman aged 40 to 49 who had recovered from COVID-19. This chain joins TRBV14 and TRBJ2-1; 11 nucleotides match TRBD2. The sequenced sample consisted of peripheral blood. Written as DNA, the CDR3 is TGTGCCAGCAGCCAAGTAGCGGGGGGGCCCCCTGACAATGAGCAGTTCTTC. Translating gives CASSQVAGGPPDNEQFF.